This T cell receptor (beta chain) comes out of a study of shared clonotypes between healthy human individuals. Findings and limits, study-wide: Naive subsets generally exceeded memory subsets in estimated richness. Among a few donors, about 4.6% of naive CD4 clonotypes were found in common.

Naive CD8 populations comprised CD45RO-negative cells positively selected for CCR7, excluding terminally differentiated effector memory CD45RA+ cells. V was clipped by 0 bases and J by 4 bases; unmatched bases: 2. Germline CDR1 MNHNY, CDR2 SVGAGI (reference sequence). This CDR3 comprises 14 residues. This clone was seen more than once but under ten times. What it recognizes is unknown. This CDR3 is also generated by other DNA sequences in the sample. At a deep level, the assay was run. TCRdb's copy holds only in-frame clones and misses some; the assay was immunoSEQ multiplex PCR. This table has 2 million to 2.5 million clones, 85% to 95% appearing once.

The chain couples TRBV6-6 to TRBJ2-5; 7 bases align to TRBD1. Sequencing was carried out using naive CD8+ T cells from PBMCs. The receptor was derived from a man younger than 35 in good health. Some clones in this sample may be carry-over from other donors' samples. CDR3 in amino acids: CASSYSPGGETQYF. CDR3 sequence (DNA): TGTGCCAGCAGTTACTCGCCAGGGGGAGAGACCCAGTACTTC.